This section outlines one TCR beta chain sequence together with its context. Treatment in this sample: randomized to nivolumab then ipilimumab (arm A) or the reverse (arm B). These data belong to a study of sequential checkpoint blockade in melanoma. Study-wide background: DNA from around 87 pretreatment tumor samples underwent TCRβ immunosequencing.

TCRdb keeps only in-frame clones here, not all; method: immunoSEQ multiplex PCR. The data contain some 18,000 clones, around 72% of them singletons. Per the germline V gene, CDR1 is WSHSY and CDR2 is SAAADI. J was trimmed by 0 bases and V by 6 bases; bases with no gene match: 14. This CDR3 region has 20 residues. The chain joins TRBV10-2 to TRBJ2-4, with 13 nucleotides matching TRBD2. The specimen was tumor tissue (inferred from file names), collected from a patient given nivolumab and ipilimumab in sequence. The origin of this receptor is a human donor with melanoma. The DNA of the CDR3 is TGCGCCAGCAGGCCCGGGGTGGGGACTAGCGGGGTCCTAGCCAAAAACATTCAGTACTTC. Translating it yields CASRPGVGTSGVLAKNIQYF.